This T cell receptor beta chain was captured by sequencing in a study of shared clonotypes between healthy human individuals. On this clone itself: Its antigen is as yet unknown.

The data were produced by immunoSEQ multiplex PCR, yet TCRdb's version contains in-frame clones alone and is incomplete. The table lists about 710,000 clones, 60% to 75% of them singletons. This CDR3 has 15 amino acids. V was shortened by 7 bases and J by 7 bases, with 20 bases between the two germline ends. Germline CDR1 SNHLY, CDR2 FYNNEI. Overall study findings and caveats: Against clonotypes common to all four donors, non-shared ones had lower generation probabilities.

The sequenced material came from memory CD4+ T cells sorted from blood. The subset denotes: CD45RA-negative fraction. The V gene is TRBV2, the J gene TRBJ2-1; TRBD1 might be the D (5 bases). The sequence came from a woman in her thirties in good health. CDR3 bases: TGTGCCAGCATGGAAGTAGGGGCAGGGAAGAATGAGCAGTTCTTC. As protein: CASMEVGAGKNEQFF.